This TCR beta chain was profiled in a study of CD4+ T cells in melanoma. V was pared by 1 base and J by 13 bases, with 9 bases between. This CDR3 has 12 residues. CDR1 is SGHRS and CDR2 is YFSETQ in the germline V gene. Measured with immunoSEQ multiplex PCR; TCRdb has only the in-frame clones, and not every one. The table has about 14,000 clones, about 80% seen once. General study findings and limits: CD8+ T cell, macrophage and B cell function reportedly correlated with neoantigen-specific CD4+ T cells.

This clone showed up just a few times. Its antigen is undetermined. The sample comprised cells from a culture (not recorded whether cultured in vitro). This clonotype was sampled from a human donor with melanoma. The rearrangement joins TRBV5-1 to TRBJ1-6; no firm D call. Here the CDR3 DNA reads TGCGCCAGCAGCTTGTCGGATGGTCCCCTCCACTTT. Translating gives CASSLSDGPLHF.